This entry lists 3 T cell receptor beta chains sequenced from one sample in a study of beta chain features in type 1 diabetes. Since all of the isolated RNA was reverse transcribed, expressed TCRB transcripts were what got sequenced. Sequencing was performed with immunoSEQ multiplex PCR; in TCRdb, only in-frame clones are kept and a portion is missing. This sample has about 290,000 clones, with about 7.8% found just once. Input material: central memory CD4+ T cells from blood. Every receptor here comes from a woman between 18 and 30 years old in good health.

This clone was observed many times. The chain couples TRBV5-4 to TRBJ2-1; D may match TRBD1 or TRBD2 (5 bases each). Trimming removed 0 bases at V and 9 bases at J, with 19 bases between. This CDR3 spans 16 amino acids. Germline-derived CDR1 and CDR2 are SGHNT and YYREEE (reference sequence). The DNA of the CDR3 is TGTGCCAGCAGCTTGGCGGGACGGGTCCGCTTCCCTGAGCAGTTCTTC. Translated: CASSLAGRVRFPEQFF.

This clone has only a few counts. The chain is built from TRBV28 and TRBJ1-4; perhaps TRBD1 as D (6 bases). The ends were cut back, 2 bases at V and 10 bases at J, with 17 bases in the middle. Germline V lookup: CDR1 MDHEN, CDR2 SYDVKM. The CDR3 has 15 residues. The CDR3 sequence: CASSLRNRARGKLFF. The CDR3 region has the DNA TGTGCCAGCAGTTTAAGGAACAGGGCGCGGGGAAAACTGTTTTTT.

This clone was picked up a small number of times. The rearrangement links TRBV30 to TRBJ2-2; maybe TRBD2 (5 bases). Germline V CDR1 and CDR2: GTSNPN, SVGIG (reference sequence). The CDR3 is 14 amino acids. Trimming stripped 8 bases from V and 5 bases from J, with 18 bases between. CDR3 residues: CALAGGLSTGELFF. CDR3 bases: TGTGCCCTAGCCGGAGGCCTATCGACCGGGGAGCTGTTTTTT.